These T cell receptor beta chains were read from a single sample in a study of blood T cell repertoires in COVID-19. Libraries were prepared by immunoSEQ multiplex PCR; TCRdb keeps only in-frame clonotypes and omits some of them. The sample has 49,000 or so clones, 70% to 90% seen once. What was sequenced was peripheral blood. Receptors originate from an elderly woman with COVID-19, enrolled during active disease. CDR3s include the opening cysteine and the closing phenylalanine or tryptophan. The D gene is left open where the match is weak.

v_call,j_call,d_call,cdr3_aa
TRBV6-4,TRBJ2-3,.,CASSDEQGADTQYF
TRBV24-1,TRBJ2-3,TRBD1,CATSDPTPGQGADTQYF
TRBV10-1,TRBJ1-1,TRBD1,CASSESEGGPMNTEAFF
TRBV5-1,TRBJ2-1,.,CASSIQDSGEQFF
TRBV5-1,TRBJ2-7,TRBD2,CASSPGLAGGPAYEQYF
TRBV18,TRBJ2-1,TRBD2,CASSLSTSGDRSYNEQFF
TRBV7-2,TRBJ2-5,TRBD2,CASSSSGGVQETQYF
TRBV4-3,TRBJ2-1,TRBD1,CASSTYTGDNEQFF
TRBV6-5,TRBJ1-1,.,CASSLQGRDTEAFF
TRBV5-6,TRBJ1-2,.,CASMGATYNYGYTF
TRBV9,TRBJ2-1,.,CASSVAGLFSYNEQFF
TRBV6-5,TRBJ1-4,.,CASSGRANEKLFF
TRBV9,TRBJ2-3,TRBD1,CASSGGTGWVRGTDTQYF
TRBV19,TRBJ2-5,.,CASSIGGAVKGETQYF
TRBV24-1,TRBJ2-7,.,CATSGAGSYEQYF
TRBV11-2,TRBJ2-7,.,CASSLTDSYEQYF
TRBV5-4,TRBJ2-2,.,CASSLDRVGTGELFF
TRBV28,TRBJ2-7,TRBD1,CASVTGGPYEQYF
TRBV12-3/TRBV12-4,TRBJ2-1,.,CASSREVNEQFF
TRBV6-2/TRBV6-3,TRBJ2-1,TRBD1,CASSYRTGQGIYNEQFF
TRBV5-1,TRBJ1-1,.,CASSLGVRGTEAFF
TRBV19,TRBJ2-3,TRBD2,CASRASGSTDTQYF
TRBV7-8,TRBJ1-1,.,CASSLVPGGEAFF
TRBV7-9,TRBJ2-7,.,CASSLDQGREQYF
TRBV19,TRBJ2-7,.,CASSQAGYPIYEQYF
TRBV4-1,TRBJ1-1,.,CASSQDGGFTEAFF
TRBV19,TRBJ2-5,.,CASVGLGETQYF
TRBV2,TRBJ2-7,TRBD1,CASSYRTGTYEQYF
TRBV6-5,TRBJ1-2,TRBD1,CASSLRGRFYGYTF
TRBV19,TRBJ2-4,.,CASSFGVPGLAKNIQYF
TRBV5-1,TRBJ2-7,.,CASSGGPQGRQGEQYF
TRBV11-2,TRBJ2-1,TRBD1,CASSLAAGDRVFREQFF
TRBV19,TRBJ2-7,TRBD1,CASSIRRTGDSYEQYF
TRBV5-4,TRBJ2-7,.,CASSREGETNEQYF
TRBV18,TRBJ2-5,TRBD2,CASQGGGIAGLTYQETQYF
TRBV19,TRBJ2-1,.,CASSIYQGVLGQNEQFF
TRBV18,TRBJ1-5,TRBD1,CASSPTQGAGQPQHF
TRBV3-1/TRBV3-2,TRBJ1-3,TRBD1,CASIDRDRRNTIYF
TRBV7-7,TRBJ2-3,.,CASSPIADTQYF
TRBV3-1/TRBV3-2,TRBJ1-3,.,CASSQGAPSGNTIYF
TRBV14,TRBJ2-7,TRBD1,CASSQVKGQGVRGEQYF
TRBV5-4,TRBJ2-7,TRBD1,CASSWRDRGIGYEQYF